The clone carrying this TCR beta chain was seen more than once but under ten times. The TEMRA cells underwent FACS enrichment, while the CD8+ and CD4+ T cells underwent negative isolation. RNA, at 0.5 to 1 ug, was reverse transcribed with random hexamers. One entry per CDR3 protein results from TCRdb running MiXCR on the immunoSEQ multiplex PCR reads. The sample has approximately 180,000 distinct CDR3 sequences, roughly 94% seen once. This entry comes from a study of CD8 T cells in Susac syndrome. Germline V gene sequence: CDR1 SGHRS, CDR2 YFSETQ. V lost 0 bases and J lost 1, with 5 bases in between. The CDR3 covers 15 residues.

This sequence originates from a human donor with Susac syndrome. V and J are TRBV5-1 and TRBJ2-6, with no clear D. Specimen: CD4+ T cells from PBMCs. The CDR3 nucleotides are TGCGCCAGCAGCTTGGGAGGATCTGGGGCCAACGTCCTGACTTTC. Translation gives CASSLGGSGANVLTF. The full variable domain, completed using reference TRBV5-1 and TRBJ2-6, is KAGVTQTPRYLIKTRGQQVTLSCSPISGHRSVSWYQQTPGQGLQFLFEYFSETQRNKGNFPGRFSGRQFSNSRSEMNVSTLELGDSALYLCASSLGGSGANVLTFGAGSRLTVL.